The source of this T cell receptor beta chain is a study of siplizumab effects on memory and regulatory T cells. Study-wide results and caveats: Mappable alloreactive CD4+ clones were on average around 70% Treg-derived with siplizumab, around 25% in controls. Mapping to unstimulated subsets was achieved for only a minor fraction of alloreactive clones.

The table came from immunoSEQ multiplex PCR; TCRdb's copy has only in-frame clones and leaves some out. The data show around 110,000 clones, roughly 94% seen once. Comment on this clone: Its target is not known.

This CDR3 has 15 residues. Germline lookup yields CDR1 SGHRS and CDR2 YFSETQ. V gave up 0 bases and J gave up 2 bases, with 9 bases separating them. The clonotype originates from a human donor in good health. The chain combines TRBV5-1 with TRBJ2-1, with D unclear. Material: non-Treg CD4+ T cells sorted from blood. Here the CDR3 DNA reads TGCGCCAGCAGCTTGGGCCTCCAGACCTACAATGAGCAGTTCTTC. Translation: CASSLGLQTYNEQFF.